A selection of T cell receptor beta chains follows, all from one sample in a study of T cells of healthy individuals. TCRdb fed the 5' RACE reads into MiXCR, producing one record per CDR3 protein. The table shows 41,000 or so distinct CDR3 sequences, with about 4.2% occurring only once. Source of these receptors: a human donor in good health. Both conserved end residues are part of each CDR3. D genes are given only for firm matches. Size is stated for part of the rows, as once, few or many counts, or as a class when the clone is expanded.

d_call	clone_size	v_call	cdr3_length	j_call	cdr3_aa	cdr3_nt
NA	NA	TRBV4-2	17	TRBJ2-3	CASSQGGGGTTPYTQYF	TGTGCCAGCAGCCAAGGGGGAGGCGGGACCACACCATATACGCAGTATTTT
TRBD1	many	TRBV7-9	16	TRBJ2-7	CASSPRAGTDFYEQYF	TGTGCCAGCAGCCCACGGGCCGGGACAGATTTCTACGAGCAGTACTTC
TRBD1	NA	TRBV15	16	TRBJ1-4	CATSRAAGQGAEKLFF	TGTGCCACCAGCAGAGCAGCGGGACAGGGGGCTGAAAAACTGTTTTTT
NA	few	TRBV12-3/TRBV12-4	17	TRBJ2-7	CASSLTGVSAFSYEQYF	TGTGCCAGCAGTTTAACGGGGGTCAGCGCCTTCTCCTACGAGCAGTACTTC
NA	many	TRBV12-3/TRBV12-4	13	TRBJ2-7	CASSRQSSYEQYF	TGTGCCAGCAGTCGTCAAAGCTCCTACGAGCAGTACTTC
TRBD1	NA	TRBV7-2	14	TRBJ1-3	CASSSGTVRNTIYF	TGTGCCAGCAGCTCCGGGACAGTACGAAACACCATATATTTT
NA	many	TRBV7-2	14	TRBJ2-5	CASSPNSRGETQYF	TGTGCCAGCAGCCCAAACTCGAGGGGGGAGACCCAGTACTTC
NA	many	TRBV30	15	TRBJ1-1	CAWSLGYNDSPEAFF	TGTGCCTGGAGCTTGGGTTACAATGATTCGCCTGAAGCTTTCTTT
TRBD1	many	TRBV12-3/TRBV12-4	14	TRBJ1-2	CASSPSGTGDGYTF	TGTGCCAGCAGTCCGTCCGGGACAGGGGATGGCTACACCTTC
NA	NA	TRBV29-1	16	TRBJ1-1	CSVEGGPDMSNTEAFF	TGCAGCGTTGAAGGGGGCCCGGATATGTCGAACACTGAAGCTTTCTTT
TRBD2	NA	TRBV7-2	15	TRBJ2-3	CASSSTSGAADTQYF	TGTGCCAGCAGCTCGACTAGCGGGGCGGCAGATACGCAGTATTTT
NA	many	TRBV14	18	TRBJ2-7	CASSQESSGAYLAYEQYF	TGTGCCAGCAGCCAAGAGTCTTCAGGGGCTTATCTAGCCTACGAGCAGTACTTC
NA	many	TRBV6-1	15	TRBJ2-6	CASSEFLGGANVLTF	TGTGCCAGCAGTGAATTCTTGGGTGGGGCCAACGTCCTGACTTTC
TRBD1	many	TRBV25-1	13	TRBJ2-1	CASQGARFDEQFF	TGTGCCAGCCAGGGGGCGCGGTTCGATGAGCAGTTCTTC
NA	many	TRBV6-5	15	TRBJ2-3	CASSRTPSRTDTQYF	TGTGCCAGCAGCAGGACACCATCCCGTACAGATACGCAGTATTTT
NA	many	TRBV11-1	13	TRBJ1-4	CASSLIRGEKLFF	TGTGCCAGCAGCTTAATCCGTGGGGAAAAACTGTTTTTT
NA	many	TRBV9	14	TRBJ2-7	CASSGGQSSYEQYF	TGTGCCAGCAGCGGAGGACAGAGCTCCTACGAGCAGTACTTC
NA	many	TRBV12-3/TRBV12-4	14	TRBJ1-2	CASSSWIRNYGYTF	TGTGCCAGCAGTTCGTGGATTCGAAACTATGGCTACACCTTC
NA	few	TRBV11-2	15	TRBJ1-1	CASSTRHRQAHEAFF	TGTGCCAGCAGCACCCGACACCGACAGGCCCATGAAGCTTTCTTT
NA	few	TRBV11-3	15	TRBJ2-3	CASSLLVNGADTQYF	TGTGCCAGCAGCTTATTAGTAAACGGTGCAGATACGCAGTATTTT
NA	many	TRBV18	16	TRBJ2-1	CASSPDRSSSYNEQFF	TGTGCCAGCTCACCCGACAGGAGCAGCTCCTACAATGAGCAGTTCTTC
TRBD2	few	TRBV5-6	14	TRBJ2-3	CASRLAGGADTQYF	TGTGCCAGCCGTTTAGCGGGAGGGGCAGATACGCAGTATTTT
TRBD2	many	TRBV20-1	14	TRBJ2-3	CSSGTSSYTDTQYF	TGCAGCTCCGGGACTAGCTCGTACACAGATACGCAGTATTTT
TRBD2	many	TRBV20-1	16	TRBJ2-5	CSARGASGGFQETQYF	TGCAGTGCTAGGGGTGCGAGCGGGGGATTTCAAGAGACCCAGTACTTC
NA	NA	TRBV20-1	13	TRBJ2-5	CSARLQGPETQYF	TGCAGTGCTAGACTCCAGGGCCCGGAGACCCAGTACTTC
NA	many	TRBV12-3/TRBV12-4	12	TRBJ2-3	CASSLRGDTQYF	TGTGCCAGCAGTTTACGGGGAGATACGCAGTATTTT
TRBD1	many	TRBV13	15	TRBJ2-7	CASSLLTGEVGEQYF	TGTGCCAGCAGCCTTCTGACAGGGGAGGTAGGCGAGCAGTACTTC
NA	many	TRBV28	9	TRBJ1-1	CASGQRAFF	TGTGCCAGCGGTCAGAGAGCTTTCTTT
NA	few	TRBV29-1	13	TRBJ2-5	CSTRTRVQETQYF	TGCAGCACACGTACAAGGGTCCAAGAGACCCAGTACTTC
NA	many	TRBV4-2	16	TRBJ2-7	CASSHDYHGTNYEQYF	TGTGCCAGCAGCCACGACTATCACGGGACCAATTACGAGCAGTACTTC
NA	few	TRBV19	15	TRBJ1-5	CASSIRQYSNQPQHF	TGTGCCAGTAGTATCCGTCAATATAGCAATCAGCCCCAGCATTTT
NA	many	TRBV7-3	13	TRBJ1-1	CASSLTSTTAAFF	TGTGCCAGCAGCTTAACTTCTACGACGGCCGCTTTCTTT
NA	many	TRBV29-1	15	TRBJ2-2	CSVEYSKAGQGELFF	TGCAGCGTTGAATATTCTAAGGCCGGACAAGGGGAGCTGTTTTTT
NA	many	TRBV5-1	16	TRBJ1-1	CASSLRGSWENTEAFF	TGCGCCAGCAGCTTGAGAGGGTCGTGGGAGAACACTGAAGCTTTCTTT
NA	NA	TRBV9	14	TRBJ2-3	CASSVGGRADTQYF	TGTGCCAGCAGCGTAGGTGGCCGAGCAGATACGCAGTATTTT
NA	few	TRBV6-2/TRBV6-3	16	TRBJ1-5	CASSLTGSPGNQPQHF	TGTGCCAGCAGCCTGACAGGCAGTCCGGGCAATCAGCCCCAGCATTTT
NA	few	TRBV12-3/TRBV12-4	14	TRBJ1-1	CASSLSQGRGEAFF	TGTGCCAGCAGTTTAAGCCAGGGTCGGGGGGAAGCTTTCTTT
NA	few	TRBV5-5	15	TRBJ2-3	CASTPRGGGTDTQYF	TGTGCCAGCACCCCGAGGGGGGGAGGCACAGATACGCAGTATTTT
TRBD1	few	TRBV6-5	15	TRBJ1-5	CASSSDRGSNQPQHF	TGTGCCAGCAGCTCCGACAGGGGAAGCAATCAGCCCCAGCATTTT
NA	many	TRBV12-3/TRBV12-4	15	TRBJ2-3	CASSFRSEPKDTQYF	TGTGCCAGCAGTTTTCGGTCGGAGCCCAAAGATACGCAGTATTTT
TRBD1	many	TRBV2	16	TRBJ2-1	CASSPGRQGAYNEQFF	TGTGCCAGCAGCCCCGGGCGACAGGGGGCCTACAATGAGCAGTTCTTC
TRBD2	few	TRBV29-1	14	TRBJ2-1	CSADTSGIGNEQFF	TGCAGCGCTGACACTAGCGGGATCGGGAATGAGCAGTTCTTC
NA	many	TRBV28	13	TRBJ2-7	CASSLSPPYEQYF	TGTGCCAGCAGTTTAAGCCCTCCCTACGAGCAGTACTTC
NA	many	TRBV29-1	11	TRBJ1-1	CSVDLGAEAFF	TGCAGCGTTGATCTAGGCGCTGAAGCTTTCTTT
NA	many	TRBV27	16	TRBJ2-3	CASSSPNSVGTDTQYF	TGTGCCAGCAGTTCCCCTAACTCGGTGGGCACAGATACGCAGTATTTT
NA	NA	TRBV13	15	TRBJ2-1	CASSLSGDSYNEQFF	TGTGCCAGCAGCTTAAGCGGAGACTCCTACAATGAGCAGTTCTTC
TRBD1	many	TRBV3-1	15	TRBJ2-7	CASSQRTGWGYEQYF	TGTGCCAGCAGCCAGCGGACAGGGTGGGGATACGAGCAGTACTTC
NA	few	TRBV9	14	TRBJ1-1	CASSVAGGSAEAFF	TGTGCCAGCAGCGTAGCAGGAGGATCAGCTGAAGCTTTCTTT